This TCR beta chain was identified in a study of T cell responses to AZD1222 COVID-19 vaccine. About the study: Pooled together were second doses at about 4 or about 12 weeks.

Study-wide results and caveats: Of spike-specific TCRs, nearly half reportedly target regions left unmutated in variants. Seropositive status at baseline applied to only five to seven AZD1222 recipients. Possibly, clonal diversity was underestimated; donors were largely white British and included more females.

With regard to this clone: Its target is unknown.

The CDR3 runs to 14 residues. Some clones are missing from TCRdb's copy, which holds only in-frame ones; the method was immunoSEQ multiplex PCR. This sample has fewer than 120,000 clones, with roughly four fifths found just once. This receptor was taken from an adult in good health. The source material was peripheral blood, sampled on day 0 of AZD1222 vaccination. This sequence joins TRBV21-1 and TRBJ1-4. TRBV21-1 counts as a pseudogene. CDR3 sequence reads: CASSKPSTNEKLFF. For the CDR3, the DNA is TGTGCCAGCAGCAAACCCTCAACTAATGAAAAACTGTTTTTT.